These 8 T cell receptor beta chains were all obtained from the same sample, sequenced in a study of vaccination effects on CD4 cells after COVID-19. TCRdb's table, derived via immunoSEQ multiplex PCR, lists solely in-frame clones and lacks some. Here the sample spans approximately 54,000 clones, around 85% being singletons. For these TCRs, the target antigens are not known. With the ViraFEST assay, the study expanded antigen-specific CD4+ T cells using viral peptide pools, then sequenced them. Subsequent to 10 days of culture, CD4+ T cells were isolated. The sample in question was CD4+ T cells from PBMCs cultured with HCoV-229E spike peptides, obtained before COVID-19 vaccination. These TCRs come from a human donor who received a COVID-19 vaccine.

This sequence joins TRBV5-5 and TRBJ2-5; 9 positions agree with TRBD2. With 4 bases clipped from V and 0 bases from J, the junction kept 7 bases outside the gene matches. Germline CDR1 SGHKS, CDR2 YYEKEE (reference sequence). This CDR3 is 16 amino acids long. The CDR3 DNA is TGTGCCAGCAGCCTAAAGCGGGGGGCGCACCAAGAGACCCAGTACTTC. Translating gives CASSLKRGAHQETQYF.

The chain has TRBV7-8 and TRBJ2-2; TRBD1 matches 10 bases. CDR1 and CDR2 (germline): SGHVS, FQNEAQ. This CDR3 has 15 residues. Trimming cost V 5 bases and J 8 bases; bases outside gene matches: 8. This CDR3 is CASSRPGQGKGELFF. In DNA form, the CDR3 reads TGTGCCAGCAGCCGACCGGGACAGGGGAAAGGGGAGCTGTTTTTT.

The chain couples TRBV24-1 to TRBJ2-1, with 9 bases matching TRBD2. V lost 5 bases and J lost 7; bases outside the gene matches: 8. CDR1 is KGHDR and CDR2 is SFDVKD in the germline V gene. The CDR3 is made up of 15 amino acids. The CDR3 sequence: CATSARGGARNEQFF. CDR3 nucleotides: TGTGCCACCAGTGCGCGGGGGGGGGCGAGGAATGAGCAGTTCTTC.

The rearrangement links TRBV5-1 to TRBJ1-1; D is unresolved. The CDR3 has 14 amino acids. From germline, CDR1 is SGHRS and CDR2 YFSETQ. V gave up 4 bases and J gave up 1 base, with 11 bases separating them. CDR3 sequence: CASSQAWENTEAFF. The CDR3 nucleotides read TGCGCCAGCAGCCAAGCCTGGGAGAACACTGAAGCTTTCTTT.

V gene TRBV2 combines with J gene TRBJ2-3; TRBD2 is a possible D gene (7 bases). The length of the CDR3 is 15 residues. Per the germline V gene, CDR1 is SNHLY and CDR2 is FYNNEI. Trimming stripped 7 bases from V and 8 bases from J, with 22 bases between. The CDR3 DNA reads as TGTGCCAGCAAACGGGGGGCCCCCAGGGACGGTACGCAGTATTTT. It specifies CASKRGAPRDGTQYF.

The rearrangement joins TRBV7-2 to TRBJ1-1; D perhaps matches TRBD1 (5 bases). Trimming took off 1 base at V and 2 bases at J, with 11 bases between the two ends. The CDR3 spans 15 residues. Germline V CDR1 and CDR2: SGHTA, FQGNSA. CDR3 loop: CASSLEAGENTEAFF. The CDR3 DNA reads as TGTGCCAGCAGCTTAGAGGCGGGGGAAAACACTGAAGCTTTCTTT. The whole variable domain, remainder taken from reference TRBV7-2 and TRBJ1-1, is GAGVSQSPSNKVTEKGKDVELRCDPISGHTALYWYRQSLGQGLEFLIYFQGNSAPDKSGLPSDRFSAERTGGSVSTLTIQRTQQEDSAVYLCASSLEAGENTEAFFGQGTRLTVV.

The chain employs TRBV7-2 and TRBJ2-1, with 11 bases fitting TRBD2. Germline V gene sequence: CDR1 SGHTA, CDR2 FQGNSA. This CDR3 comprises 18 residues. After removal of 5 bases from V and 1 base from J, the junction contained 10 bases not matched to a gene. CDR3 amino acids: CASSRLAGGFTSYNEQFF. The CDR3 DNA sequence: TGTGCCAGCAGCCGGCTAGCGGGGGGCTTTACGTCCTACAATGAGCAGTTCTTC.

This clone was recorded a few times. CDR3 coding DNA: TGTGCCAGCGAATGGACAGAGAGCAATCAGCCCCAGCATTTT. This encodes CASEWTESNQPQHF. The rearrangement joins TRBV2 to TRBJ1-5; D possibly corresponds to TRBD1 (6 bases). Between the trimmed V and J ends, which lost 8 bases and 1 base, there was a span of 12 bases. This CDR3 region has 14 residues. Looked up from germline, CDR1 is SNHLY and CDR2 is FYNNEI.